One sample yielded the 24 T cell receptor beta chains listed below, sequenced in a study of blood T cell repertoires in COVID-19. Data came from immunoSEQ multiplex PCR; TCRdb stores just in-frame clones and leaves some out. The profile shows 80,000 or so clones, 70% to 90% of them singletons. The source material was peripheral blood. Every receptor here comes from a man in his sixties with COVID-19, enrolled during active disease.

The genes are TRBV10-3 and TRBJ2-7, with D perhaps matching TRBD2 (7 bases). Germline assignment: CDR1 ENHRY and CDR2 SYGVKD. The germline V and J ends were trimmed by 0 bases and 5 bases, with 14 bases remaining between them. This CDR3 spans 15 amino acids. For the CDR3, the DNA is TGTGCCATCAGTGAGTCGGGGGGGCAGGTCGACGAGCAGTACTTC. Translation gives CAISESGGQVDEQYF.

The chain has TRBV2 and TRBJ2-7; tentative D call: TRBD1 (5 bases). V shed 5 bases and J shed 6 bases, with 20 bases lying between them. The CDR3 is made up of 15 amino acids. Germline CDR1 is SNHLY and CDR2 is FYNNEI. The CDR3 sequence is CASSSQGFFQSEQYF. In DNA, the CDR3 is TGTGCCAGCAGTTCTCAGGGTTTTTTTCAGTCCGAGCAGTACTTC. Complete variable domain (other parts from reference TRBV2 and TRBJ2-7): EPEVTQTPSHQVTQMGQEVILRCVPISNHLYFYWYRQILGQKVEFLVSFYNNEISEKSEIFDDQFSVERPDGSNFTLKIRSTKLEDSAMYFCASSSQGFFQSEQYFGPGTRLTVT.

This sequence joins TRBV7-2 and TRBJ2-7, with TRBD2 matching over 10 bases. Germline values: CDR1 SGHTA, CDR2 FQGNSA. The CDR3 is 16 amino acids. V lost 1 base to trimming and J lost 5 bases; unmatched junction nucleotides: 8. The CDR3 is CASSLGPSGSVDEQYF. CDR3 nucleotides: TGTGCCAGCAGCTTAGGGCCTAGCGGGAGCGTAGACGAGCAGTACTTC. Complete variable domain (other parts from reference TRBV7-2 and TRBJ2-7): GAGVSQSPSNKVTEKGKDVELRCDPISGHTALYWYRQSLGQGLEFLIYFQGNSAPDKSGLPSDRFSAERTGGSVSTLTIQRTQQEDSAVYLCASSLGPSGSVDEQYFGPGTRLTVT.

The chain combines TRBV3-1 (or the pseudogene TRBV3-2) with TRBJ1-1; D call uncertain. The germline V gene has CDR1 LGHDT and CDR2 YNNKEL (reference sequence). The ends were cut back, 0 bases at V and 0 bases at J, with 11 bases in the middle. There are 16 residues in the CDR3. The CDR3: CASSQDREPVNTEAFF. DNA for the CDR3: TGTGCCAGCAGCCAAGACCGGGAGCCCGTGAACACTGAAGCTTTCTTT.

The V and J genes are TRBV6-5 and TRBJ2-7, with 12 bases fitting TRBD1. CDR3 size: 15 residues. The germline V gene encodes CDR1 MNHEY and CDR2 SVGAGI. The junction had 10 bases not matched to a gene; V was cut back by 7 bases and J by 6 bases. CDR3 residues: CASNQPGQGAGEQYF. For the CDR3, the DNA is TGTGCCAGCAATCAACCGGGACAGGGGGCCGGCGAGCAGTACTTC.

This clone appeared a few times. The chain joins TRBV5-1 to TRBJ2-2, with 7 bases lining up with TRBD2. Losses at the gene ends were 5 bases for V and 10 bases for J; bases not matched to a gene: 14. The CDR3 sequence is 15 residues long. Germline CDR1 is SGHRS and CDR2 is YFSETQ. The CDR3 DNA reads as TGCGCCAGCAGGCCCGGCGGGGGATCATCGGAGGAGCTGTTTTTT. This codes for CASRPGGGSSEELFF.

V gene TRBV5-1 combines with J gene TRBJ1-1, with TRBD1 identical over 9 bases. Germline assignment: CDR1 SGHRS and CDR2 YFSETQ. Trimming at V came to 3 bases and at J to 12 bases, leaving 6 bases not matched to a gene. This CDR3 comprises 12 residues. The CDR3 protein is CASSSDRGGTFF. The CDR3 region has the DNA TGCGCCAGCAGCTCGGACAGGGGAGGAACTTTCTTT.

A single count supports this clone. The chain joins TRBV5-1 to TRBJ1-4, with 7 bases lining up with TRBD1. Germline values: CDR1 SGHRS, CDR2 YFSETQ. This CDR3 has 14 residues. V was pared by 4 bases and J by 8 bases, with 8 bases of the junction left unmatched. CDR3 nucleotide sequence: TGCGCCAGCAGCACGGACAGGCCGGGGGAAAAACTGTTTTTT. Protein product: CASSTDRPGEKLFF.

This chain joins TRBV24-1 and TRBJ2-1; 10 nucleotides line up with TRBD2. This CDR3 spans 18 amino acids. Germline CDR1 and CDR2: KGHDR and SFDVKD. J was trimmed by 0 bases and V by 2 bases; bases with no gene match: 6. As DNA, the CDR3 is TGTGCCACCAGTGATTCGTTTAGCGGGGGGAACTCCTACAATGAGCAGTTCTTC. This encodes CATSDSFSGGNSYNEQFF.

This clone turned up a few times. This sequence joins TRBV25-1 and TRBJ1-3; TRBD1 matches at 7 bases. V gave up 7 bases and J gave up 6 bases; unmatched junction bases: 3. CDR1 and CDR2 (germline): MGHDK, SYGVNS. The CDR3 has 12 residues. The chain's CDR3 is CASNTGVNTIYF. CDR3 DNA: TGTGCCAGCAATACAGGGGTAAACACCATATATTTT.

The chain couples TRBV6-5 to TRBJ1-3; no clear D. The CDR3 length is 12 residues. The V gene's germline CDR1 is MNHEY and CDR2 SVGAGI. V dropped 6 bases and J dropped 11 bases, with 14 bases sitting between them. The DNA for the CDR3 is TGTGCCAGCAGCCTCCCGAGGGTGGCCATATATTTT. Amino acids: CASSLPRVAIYF.

This clone has a count of ten or more. This chain links TRBV7-9 with TRBJ2-5; TRBD1 might be the D (6 bases). Trimming stripped 3 bases from V and 4 bases from J, with 15 bases between. The CDR3 has 15 amino acids. Germline values: CDR1 SEHNR, CDR2 FQNEAQ (reference sequence). Here the CDR3 DNA reads TGTGCCAGCAGCTTGACCTGGGGCAGGGGAGAGACCCAGTACTTC. It is translated as CASSLTWGRGETQYF.

The rearrangement joins TRBV9 to TRBJ1-5, with D perhaps matching TRBD1 (6 bases). CDR1 SGDLS and CDR2 YYNGEE come from the germline V gene. The V gene lost 3 bases and the J gene lost 5 bases, with 9 bases spanning the gap. This CDR3 region has 13 residues. CDR3 region: CASSGGPDQPQHF. CDR3 DNA sequence: TGTGCCAGCAGCGGGGGGCCCGATCAGCCCCAGCATTTT.

V and J are TRBV27 and TRBJ2-1; D not certain. With 3 bases removed from V and 2 bases from J, the gap between germline ends came to 11 bases. The CDR3 loop spans 15 amino acids. Looked up from germline, CDR1 is MNHEY and CDR2 is SMNVEV (reference sequence). In nucleotides, the CDR3 is TGTGCCAGCAGTTTTGGTCAGGAAACCTACAATGAGCAGTTCTTC. Amino acid sequence: CASSFGQETYNEQFF.

J is TRBJ2-1 and V is TRBV18; 13 bases are shared with TRBD2. V was pared by 2 bases and J by 9 bases, with 7 bases of the junction left unmatched. The CDR3 sequence is 16 residues long. The germline CDR1 and CDR2 sequences are KGHSH and LQKENI. The CDR3 region is CASSPSGLAGMGEQFF. The CDR3 DNA sequence: TGTGCCAGCTCACCATCGGGACTAGCGGGGATGGGTGAGCAGTTCTTC.

The chain recombines TRBV21-1 with TRBJ1-6; the D call of TRBD1 is as the table states it, not checked on the DNA. TRBV21-1 is an annotated pseudogene. This CDR3 spans 16 amino acids. In nucleotides, the CDR3 is TGTGCCAGCAGCTCCGGGGACAGGGGGTCAGATTCACCCCTCCACTTT. Its translation: CASSSGDRGSDSPLHF.

This clone was seen more than once but under ten times. The chain joins TRBV19 to TRBJ2-6; TRBD1 matches at 9 bases. Germline V lookup: CDR1 LNHDA, CDR2 SQIVND (reference sequence). The length of the CDR3 is 17 residues. Trimming removed 4 bases from V and 2 bases from J; junction bases left unmatched: 6. Here the CDR3 DNA reads TGTGCCAGTAGTACGCCCCGGGACAGGGCTGGGGCCAACGTCCTGACTTTC. It is translated as CASSTPRDRAGANVLTF.

V is TRBV5-1 and J is TRBJ2-1; 9 bases agree with TRBD2. Germline CDR1 reads SGHRS; CDR2 reads YFSETQ. V was clipped by 8 bases and J by 9 bases; unmatched bases: 15. The CDR3 extends over 15 amino acids. CDR3 DNA sequence: TGCGCCAGTTACCACCCCGGGACTAGCTTAACTGAGCAGTTCTTC. It yields the protein CASYHPGTSLTEQFF.

The V call is TRBV6-4, the J call TRBJ2-1; 7 bases are a match to TRBD1. V was pared by 3 bases and J by 2 bases, with 7 bases of the junction left unmatched. The CDR3 runs 16 residues. Germline V gene lookup returns CDR1 MRHNA and CDR2 SNTAGT. As DNA, the CDR3 is TGTGCCAGCAGTGAATTCTTGAGGGGGCCCTACAATGAGCAGTTCTTC. Its translation is CASSEFLRGPYNEQFF.

This clone was recorded only once. The chain combines TRBV7-3 with TRBJ2-3; D remains ambiguous. V gave up 5 bases and J gave up 1 base, with 10 bases separating them. This CDR3 is built from 14 residues. Germline V gene data show CDR1 as SGHTA and CDR2 as FQGTGA. The CDR3 DNA sequence: TGTGCCAGCAGCCCCCGGCAGGGCACAGATACGCAGTATTTT. This codes for CASSPRQGTDTQYF.

This clone has a single count. V usage is TRBV5-4 and J usage is TRBJ2-5, with 11 bases aligning to TRBD2. The CDR3 covers 16 residues. J was trimmed by 5 bases and V by 3 bases; bases with no gene match: 9. Germline values: CDR1 SGHNT, CDR2 YYREEE (reference sequence). Written as DNA, the CDR3 is TGTGCCAGCAGCTCGGTTAGCGGGGGGGCCGGGGAGACCCAGTACTTC. Its translation: CASSSVSGGAGETQYF.

V is TRBV30 and J is TRBJ2-5; 10 bases agree with TRBD2. The V gene's germline CDR1 is GTSNPN and CDR2 SVGIG (reference sequence). The trim removed 4 bases at V and 5 bases at J, leaving 13 bases unmatched. This CDR3 is built from 16 residues. The CDR3, as DNA: TGTGCCTGGACCCAAGGGGCTAGCGGGAGTTGGGAGACCCAGTACTTC. As protein: CAWTQGASGSWETQYF.

The chain employs TRBV18 and TRBJ1-1, with D uncertain. V lost 3 bases and J lost 0, with 17 bases in between. This CDR3 contains 17 residues. Looked up from germline, CDR1 is KGHSH and CDR2 is LQKENI. The CDR3 protein is CASSPSNRGFLNTEAFF. DNA of the CDR3: TGTGCCAGCTCACCCTCCAATCGAGGGTTCCTGAACACTGAAGCTTTCTTT.

A single count supports this clone. This chain connects TRBV5-1 to TRBJ2-1; D perhaps matches TRBD2 (6 bases). Germline CDR1 and CDR2: SGHRS and YFSETQ. The V gene lost 4 bases and the J gene lost 6 bases, with 20 bases spanning the gap. This CDR3 is built from 16 residues. CDR3 loop: CASSGSGGNYANEQFF. As DNA, the CDR3 is TGCGCCAGCAGCGGGTCCGGGGGAAATTATGCCAATGAGCAGTTCTTC.